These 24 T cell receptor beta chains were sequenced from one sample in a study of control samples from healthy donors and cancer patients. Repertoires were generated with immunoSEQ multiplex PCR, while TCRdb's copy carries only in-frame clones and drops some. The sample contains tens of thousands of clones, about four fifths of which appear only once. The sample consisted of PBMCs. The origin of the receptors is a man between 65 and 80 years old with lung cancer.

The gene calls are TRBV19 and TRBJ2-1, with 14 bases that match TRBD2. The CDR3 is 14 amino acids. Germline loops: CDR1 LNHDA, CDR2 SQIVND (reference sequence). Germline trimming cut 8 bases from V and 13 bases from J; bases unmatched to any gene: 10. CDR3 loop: CASGPGLAGAGQFF. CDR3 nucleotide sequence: TGTGCCAGTGGTCCGGGACTAGCGGGAGCCGGACAGTTCTTC. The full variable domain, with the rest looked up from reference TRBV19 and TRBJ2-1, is DGGITQSPKYLFRKEGQNVTLSCEQNLNHDAMYWYRQDPGQGLRLIYYSQIVNDFQKGDIAEGYSVSREKKESFPLTVTSAQKNPTAFYLCASGPGLAGAGQFFGPGTRLTVL.

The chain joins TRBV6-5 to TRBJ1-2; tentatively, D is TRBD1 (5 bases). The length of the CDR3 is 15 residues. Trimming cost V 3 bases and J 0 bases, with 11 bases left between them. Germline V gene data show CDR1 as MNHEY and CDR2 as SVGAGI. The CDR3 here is CASSYSRAANYGYTF. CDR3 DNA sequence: TGTGCCAGCAGTTATAGCAGGGCAGCTAACTATGGCTACACCTTC.

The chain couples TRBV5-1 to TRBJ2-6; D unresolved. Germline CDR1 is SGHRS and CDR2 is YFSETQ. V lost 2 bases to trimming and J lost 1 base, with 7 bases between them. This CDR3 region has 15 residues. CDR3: CASSFLGSGANVLTF. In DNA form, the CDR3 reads TGCGCCAGCAGCTTTCTGGGATCTGGGGCCAACGTCCTGACTTTC. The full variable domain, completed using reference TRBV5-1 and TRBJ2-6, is KAGVTQTPRYLIKTRGQQVTLSCSPISGHRSVSWYQQTPGQGLQFLFEYFSETQRNKGNFPGRFSGRQFSNSRSEMNVSTLELGDSALYLCASSFLGSGANVLTFGAGSRLTVL.

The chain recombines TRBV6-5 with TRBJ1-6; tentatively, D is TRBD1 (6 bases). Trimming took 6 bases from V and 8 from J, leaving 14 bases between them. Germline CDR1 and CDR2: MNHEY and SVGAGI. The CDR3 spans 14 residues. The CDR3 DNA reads TGTGCCAGCAGCGGACAGCCGTCCGATTCACCCCTCCACTTT. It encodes CASSGQPSDSPLHF.

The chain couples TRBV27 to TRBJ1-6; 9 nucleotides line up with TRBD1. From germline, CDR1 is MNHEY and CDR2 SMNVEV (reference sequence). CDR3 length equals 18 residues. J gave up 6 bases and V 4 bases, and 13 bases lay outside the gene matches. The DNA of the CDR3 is TGTGCCAGCAGTTATCTCGGACAGGGGTGGACTAGTAATTCACCCCTCCACTTT. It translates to CASSYLGQGWTSNSPLHF.

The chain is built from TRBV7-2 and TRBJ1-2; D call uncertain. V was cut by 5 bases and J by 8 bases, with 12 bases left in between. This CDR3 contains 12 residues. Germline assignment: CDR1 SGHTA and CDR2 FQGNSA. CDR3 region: CASSPYLGGYTF. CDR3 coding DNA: TGTGCCAGCAGCCCCTATTTGGGCGGCTACACCTTC.

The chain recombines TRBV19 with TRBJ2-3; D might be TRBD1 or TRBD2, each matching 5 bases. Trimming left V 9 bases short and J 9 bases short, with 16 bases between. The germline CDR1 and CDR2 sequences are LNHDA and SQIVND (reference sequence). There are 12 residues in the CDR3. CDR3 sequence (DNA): TGTGCCAGGGGACGCCCGGCCCTGACGCAGTATTTT. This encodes CARGRPALTQYF.

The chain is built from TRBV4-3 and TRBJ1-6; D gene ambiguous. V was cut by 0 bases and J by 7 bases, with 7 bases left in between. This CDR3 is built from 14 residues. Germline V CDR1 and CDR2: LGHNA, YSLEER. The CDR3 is CASSQDISNSPLHF. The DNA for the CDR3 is TGCGCCAGCAGCCAAGATATAAGCAATTCACCCCTCCACTTT.

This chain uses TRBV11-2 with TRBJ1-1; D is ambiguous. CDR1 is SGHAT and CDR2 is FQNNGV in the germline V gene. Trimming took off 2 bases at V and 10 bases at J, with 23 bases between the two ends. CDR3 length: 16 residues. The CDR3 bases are TGTGCCAGCAGCTTATTGGTCGTCCCCAACATGTCTGGAGCTTTCTTT. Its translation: CASSLLVVPNMSGAFF.

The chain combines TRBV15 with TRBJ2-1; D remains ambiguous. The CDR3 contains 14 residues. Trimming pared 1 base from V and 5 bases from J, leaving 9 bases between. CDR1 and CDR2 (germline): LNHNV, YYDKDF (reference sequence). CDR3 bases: TGTGCCACCAGCAGAGTTCGGGTAGACAATGAGCAGTTCTTC. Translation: CATSRVRVDNEQFF.

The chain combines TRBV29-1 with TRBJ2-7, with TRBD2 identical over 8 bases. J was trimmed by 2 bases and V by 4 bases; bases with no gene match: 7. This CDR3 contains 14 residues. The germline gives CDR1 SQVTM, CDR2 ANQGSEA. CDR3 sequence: CSVGERGSAYEQYF. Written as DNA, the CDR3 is TGCAGCGTTGGGGAGCGGGGGTCGGCCTACGAGCAGTACTTC.

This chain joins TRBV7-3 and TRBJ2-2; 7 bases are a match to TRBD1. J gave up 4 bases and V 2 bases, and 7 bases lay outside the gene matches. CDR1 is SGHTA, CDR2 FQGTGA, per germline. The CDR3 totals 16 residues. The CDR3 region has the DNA TGTGCCAGCAGCTTAGGGAACCCAGGGGGCACCGGGGAGCTGTTTTTT. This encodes CASSLGNPGGTGELFF.

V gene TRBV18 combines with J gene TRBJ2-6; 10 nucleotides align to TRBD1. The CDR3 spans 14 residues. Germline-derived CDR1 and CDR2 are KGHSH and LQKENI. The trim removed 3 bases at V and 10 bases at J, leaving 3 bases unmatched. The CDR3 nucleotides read TGTGCCAGCTCACCCGGGACAGGGGTAAACGTCCTGACTTTC. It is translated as CASSPGTGVNVLTF.

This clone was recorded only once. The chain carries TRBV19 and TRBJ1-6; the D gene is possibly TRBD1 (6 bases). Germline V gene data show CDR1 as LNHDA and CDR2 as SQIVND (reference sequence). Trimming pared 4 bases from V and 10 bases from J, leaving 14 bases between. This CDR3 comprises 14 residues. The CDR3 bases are TGTGCCAGTAGTACGACAGGTTATAGCTCACCCCTCCACTTT. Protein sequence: CASSTTGYSSPLHF.

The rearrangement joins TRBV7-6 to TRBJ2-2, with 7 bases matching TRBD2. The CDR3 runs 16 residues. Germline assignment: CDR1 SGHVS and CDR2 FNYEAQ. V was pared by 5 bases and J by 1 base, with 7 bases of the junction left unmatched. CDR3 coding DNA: TGTGCCAGCAGCCCCCTTGGGGGGGGGAACACCGGGGAGCTGTTTTTT. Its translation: CASSPLGGGNTGELFF.

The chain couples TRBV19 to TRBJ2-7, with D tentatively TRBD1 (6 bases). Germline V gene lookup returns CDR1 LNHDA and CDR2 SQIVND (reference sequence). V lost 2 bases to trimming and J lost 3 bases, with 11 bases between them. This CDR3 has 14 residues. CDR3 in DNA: TGTGCCAGTAGTATATCTGCAGGGGACTACGAGCAGTACTTC. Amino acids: CASSISAGDYEQYF.

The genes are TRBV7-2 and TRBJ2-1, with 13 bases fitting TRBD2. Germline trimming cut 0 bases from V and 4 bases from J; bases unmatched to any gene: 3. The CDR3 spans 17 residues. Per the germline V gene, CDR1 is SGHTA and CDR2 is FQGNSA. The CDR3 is CASSLAGTSGVYNEQFF. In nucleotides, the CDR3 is TGTGCCAGCAGCTTAGCAGGGACTAGCGGGGTTTACAATGAGCAGTTCTTC.

In DNA form, the CDR3 reads TGTGCCAGCAGCCCGCAACAGGGTTCCACTGGAAACACCATATATTTT. Protein sequence: CASSPQQGSTGNTIYF. The chain recombines TRBV3-1 (or the pseudogene TRBV3-2) with TRBJ1-3; possible D gene TRBD1, 6 bases. Per the germline V gene, CDR1 is LGHDT and CDR2 is YNNKEL (reference sequence). The CDR3 is made up of 16 amino acids. Trimming cost V 4 bases and J 2 bases, with 15 bases left between them.

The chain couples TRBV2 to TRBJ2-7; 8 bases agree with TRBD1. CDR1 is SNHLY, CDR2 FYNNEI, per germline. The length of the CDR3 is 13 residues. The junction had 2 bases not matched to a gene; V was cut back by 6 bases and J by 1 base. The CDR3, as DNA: TGTGCCAGCAGCCGGGACAGGTCCTACGAGCAGTACTTC. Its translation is CASSRDRSYEQYF. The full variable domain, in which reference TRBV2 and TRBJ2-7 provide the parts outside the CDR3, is EPEVTQTPSHQVTQMGQEVILRCVPISNHLYFYWYRQILGQKVEFLVSFYNNEISEKSEIFDDQFSVERPDGSNFTLKIRSTKLEDSAMYFCASSRDRSYEQYFGPGTRLTVT.

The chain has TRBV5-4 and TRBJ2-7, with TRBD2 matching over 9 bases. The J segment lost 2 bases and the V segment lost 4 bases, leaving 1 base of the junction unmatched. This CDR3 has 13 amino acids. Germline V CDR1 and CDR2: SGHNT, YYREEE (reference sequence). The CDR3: CASSLAGTYEQYF. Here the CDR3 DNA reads TGTGCCAGCAGCCTAGCGGGGACCTACGAGCAGTACTTC.

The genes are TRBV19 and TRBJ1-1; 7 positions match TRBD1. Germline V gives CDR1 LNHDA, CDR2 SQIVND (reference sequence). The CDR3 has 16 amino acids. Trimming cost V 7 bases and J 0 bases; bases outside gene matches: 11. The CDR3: CASTPGGLSLNTEAFF. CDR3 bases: TGTGCCAGTACCCCAGGGGGGCTGAGCTTGAACACTGAAGCTTTCTTT.

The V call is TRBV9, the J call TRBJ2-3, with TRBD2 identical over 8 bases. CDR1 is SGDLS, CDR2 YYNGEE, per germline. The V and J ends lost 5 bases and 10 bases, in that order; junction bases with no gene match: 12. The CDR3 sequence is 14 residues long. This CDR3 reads CASRGPAGGAAQYF. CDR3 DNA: TGTGCCAGCAGAGGACCGGCGGGGGGTGCTGCGCAGTATTTT.

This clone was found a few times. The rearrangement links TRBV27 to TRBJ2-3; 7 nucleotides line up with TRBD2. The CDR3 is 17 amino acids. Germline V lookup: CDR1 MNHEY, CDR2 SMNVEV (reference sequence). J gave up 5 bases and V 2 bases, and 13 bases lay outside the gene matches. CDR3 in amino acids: CASSLPPHGPGGDTQYF. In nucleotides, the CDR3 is TGTGCCAGCAGTTTACCCCCTCACGGACCGGGGGGAGATACGCAGTATTTT.

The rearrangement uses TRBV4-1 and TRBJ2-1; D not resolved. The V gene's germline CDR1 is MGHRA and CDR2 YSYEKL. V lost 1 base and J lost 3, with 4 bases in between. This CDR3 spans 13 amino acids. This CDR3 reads CASSQARYNEQFF. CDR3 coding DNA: TGCGCCAGCAGCCAAGCCCGCTACAATGAGCAGTTCTTC.